This TCR beta chain was sequenced during a study of blood T cell repertoires in COVID-19. For the study at large: Specimens from acute and convalescent COVID-19 originated in the United States, Italy and Spain.

The length of the CDR3 is 16 residues. Germline-derived CDR1 and CDR2 are MGHRA and YSYEKL. J lost 8 bases, V lost 3 bases, and 7 bases had no gene match. The assay was immunoSEQ multiplex PCR, and TCRdb's table has in-frame clones only and misses some. The sample has about 200,000 clones; approximately 80% are singletons. This receptor was obtained from a human donor in a cohort sampled during active COVID-19. V is TRBV4-1 and J is TRBJ2-1, with 13 bases matching TRBD2. Material for sequencing was peripheral blood. The CDR3 DNA reads as TGCGCCAGCAGCCAGCGACTAGCGGGAGGTTTCGATGAGCAGTTCTTC. Its translation: CASSQRLAGGFDEQFF.